Each of the 2 T cell receptor beta chains below was sequenced from the same sample in a study of shared clonotypes between healthy human individuals. The naive CD8 fraction comprised CD45RO-negative cells positively selected for CCR7 and excluded terminally differentiated effector memory CD45RA+ cells. Here immunoSEQ multiplex PCR was the method, and the copy in TCRdb shows in-frame clones only, minus some. The profile shows about 2 million clones, around 96% of them singletons. The sequencing input was naive CD8+ T cells sorted from blood. These TCRs come from a man aged 18 to 30 in good health.

The rearrangement joins TRBV5-6 to TRBJ1-5, with 7 bases aligning to TRBD1. The CDR3 has 14 amino acids. Unmatched junction bases numbered 5, after V lost 3 bases and J lost 5 bases. Per the germline V gene, CDR1 is SGHDT and CDR2 is YYEEEE. The CDR3: CASSSGQTYQPQHF. CDR3 coding DNA: TGTGCCAGCAGCTCGGGACAGACTTATCAGCCCCAGCATTTT.

The rearrangement links TRBV6-1 to TRBJ2-2; 7 nucleotides match TRBD1. The V gene's germline CDR1 is MNHNS and CDR2 SASEGT. CDR3 length: 14 residues. V lost 5 bases and J lost 6; bases outside the gene matches: 6. For the CDR3, the DNA is TGTGCCAGCAGTAGGCTTACAGGGGCCGGGGAGCTGTTTTTT. This translates into CASSRLTGAGELFF.